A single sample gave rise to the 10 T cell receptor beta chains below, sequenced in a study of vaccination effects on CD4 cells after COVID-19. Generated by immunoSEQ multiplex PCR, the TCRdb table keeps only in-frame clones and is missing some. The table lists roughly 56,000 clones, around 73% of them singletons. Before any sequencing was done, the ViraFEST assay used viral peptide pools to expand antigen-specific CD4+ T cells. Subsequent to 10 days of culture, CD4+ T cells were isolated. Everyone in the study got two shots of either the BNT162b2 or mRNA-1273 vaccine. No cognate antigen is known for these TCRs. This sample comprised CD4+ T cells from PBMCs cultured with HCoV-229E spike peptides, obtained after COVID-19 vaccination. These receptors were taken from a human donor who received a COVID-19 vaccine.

CDR3 sequence: CASSFQTGQETQYF. The CDR3 DNA sequence: TGTGCCAGCAGCTTCCAGACAGGGCAAGAGACCCAGTACTTC. This sequence joins TRBV7-2 and TRBJ2-5; 7 nucleotides line up with TRBD1. The CDR3 contains 14 residues. Unmatched junction bases numbered 3, after V lost 3 bases and J lost 2 bases. Germline-derived CDR1 and CDR2 are SGHTA and FQGNSA. Complete variable domain (other parts from reference TRBV7-2 and TRBJ2-5): GAGVSQSPSNKVTEKGKDVELRCDPISGHTALYWYRQSLGQGLEFLIYFQGNSAPDKSGLPSDRFSAERTGGSVSTLTIQRTQQEDSAVYLCASSFQTGQETQYFGPGTRLLVL.

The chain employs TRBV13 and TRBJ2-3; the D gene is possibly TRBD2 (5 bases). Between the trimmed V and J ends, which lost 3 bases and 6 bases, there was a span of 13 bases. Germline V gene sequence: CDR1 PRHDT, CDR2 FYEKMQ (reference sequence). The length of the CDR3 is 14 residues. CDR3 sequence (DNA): TGTGCCAGCAGCTTTAACGGGGTCGGGGATACGCAGTATTTT. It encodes CASSFNGVGDTQYF.

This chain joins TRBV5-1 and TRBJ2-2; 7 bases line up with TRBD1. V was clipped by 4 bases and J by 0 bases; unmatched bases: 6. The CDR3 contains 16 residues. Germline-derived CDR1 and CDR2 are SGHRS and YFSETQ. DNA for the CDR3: TGCGCCAGCAGCCCGACCGGGACAGCGAACACCGGGGAGCTGTTTTTT. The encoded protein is CASSPTGTANTGELFF.

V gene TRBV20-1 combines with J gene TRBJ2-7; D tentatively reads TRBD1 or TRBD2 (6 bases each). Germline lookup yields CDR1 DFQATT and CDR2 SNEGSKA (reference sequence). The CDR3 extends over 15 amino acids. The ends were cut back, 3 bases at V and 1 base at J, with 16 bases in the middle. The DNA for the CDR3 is TGCAGTGCTAGTTTGGGGGGCCTTCGGTCCTACGAGCAGTACGTC. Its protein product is CSASLGGLRSYEQYV.

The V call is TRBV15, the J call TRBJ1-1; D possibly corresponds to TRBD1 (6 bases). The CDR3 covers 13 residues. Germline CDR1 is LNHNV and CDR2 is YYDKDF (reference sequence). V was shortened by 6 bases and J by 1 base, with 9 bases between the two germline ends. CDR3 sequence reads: CATSKGENTEAFF. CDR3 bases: TGTGCCACCAGTAAGGGGGAGAACACTGAAGCTTTCTTT.

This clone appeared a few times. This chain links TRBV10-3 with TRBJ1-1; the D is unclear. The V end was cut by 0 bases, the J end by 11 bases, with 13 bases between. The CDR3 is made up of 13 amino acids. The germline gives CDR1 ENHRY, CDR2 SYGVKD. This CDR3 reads CAISESGSTLAFF. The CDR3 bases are TGTGCCATCAGTGAGTCGGGCAGTACCTTGGCTTTCTTT.

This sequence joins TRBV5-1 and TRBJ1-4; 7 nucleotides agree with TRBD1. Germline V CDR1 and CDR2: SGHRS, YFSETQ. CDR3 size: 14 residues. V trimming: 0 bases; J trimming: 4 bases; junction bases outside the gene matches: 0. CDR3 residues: CASSLGQGNEKLFF. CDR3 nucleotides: TGCGCCAGCAGCTTGGGACAGGGTAATGAAAAACTGTTTTTT.

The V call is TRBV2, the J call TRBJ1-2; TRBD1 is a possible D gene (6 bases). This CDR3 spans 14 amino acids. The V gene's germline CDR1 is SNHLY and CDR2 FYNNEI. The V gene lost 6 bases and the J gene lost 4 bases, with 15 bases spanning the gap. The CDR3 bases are TGTGCCAGCAGCGAGAGGGGGGAATTCTATGGCTACACCTTC. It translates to CASSERGEFYGYTF.

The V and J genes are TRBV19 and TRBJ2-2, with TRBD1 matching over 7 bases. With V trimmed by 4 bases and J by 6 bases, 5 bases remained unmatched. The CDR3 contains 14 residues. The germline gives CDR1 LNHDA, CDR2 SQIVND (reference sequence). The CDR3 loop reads CASSRTGVPGELFF. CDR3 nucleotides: TGTGCCAGTAGTAGGACAGGTGTCCCCGGGGAGCTGTTTTTT.

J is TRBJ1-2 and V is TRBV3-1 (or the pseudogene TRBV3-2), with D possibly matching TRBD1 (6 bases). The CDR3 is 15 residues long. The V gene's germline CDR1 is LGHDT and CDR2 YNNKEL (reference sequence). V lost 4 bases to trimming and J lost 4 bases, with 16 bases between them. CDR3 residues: CASSRDTVGFYGYTF. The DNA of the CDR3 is TGTGCCAGCAGCCGGGACACCGTTGGATTCTATGGCTACACCTTC.